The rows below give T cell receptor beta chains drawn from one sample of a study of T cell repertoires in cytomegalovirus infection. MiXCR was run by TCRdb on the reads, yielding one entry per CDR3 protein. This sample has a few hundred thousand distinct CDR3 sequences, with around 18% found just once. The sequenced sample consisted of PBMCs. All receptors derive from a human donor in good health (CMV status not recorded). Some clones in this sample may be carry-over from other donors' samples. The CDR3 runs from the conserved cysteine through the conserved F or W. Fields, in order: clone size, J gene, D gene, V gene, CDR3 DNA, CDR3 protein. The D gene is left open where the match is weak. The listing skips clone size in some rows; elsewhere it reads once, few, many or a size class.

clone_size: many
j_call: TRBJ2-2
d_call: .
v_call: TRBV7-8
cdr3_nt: TGTGCCAGCAGCTTGAGGGGCCCGAACACCGGGGAGCTGTTTTTT
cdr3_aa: CASSLRGPNTGELFF

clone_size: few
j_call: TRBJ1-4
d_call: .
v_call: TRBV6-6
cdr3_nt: TGTGCCAGCAGTTACCCCGCAGGGAACCTTGAAAAACTGTTTTTT
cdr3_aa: CASSYPAGNLEKLFF

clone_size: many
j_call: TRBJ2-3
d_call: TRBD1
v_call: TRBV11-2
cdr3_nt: TGTGCCAGCAGCTTAGTAGGGGGCGCCACTGGGGGCACGCAGTATTTT
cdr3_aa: CASSLVGGATGGTQYF

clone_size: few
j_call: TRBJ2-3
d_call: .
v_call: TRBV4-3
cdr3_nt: TGCGCCAGCAGCCAAGATCTCGGCCAGGGTTTCACAGATACGCAGTATTTT
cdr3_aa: CASSQDLGQGFTDTQYF

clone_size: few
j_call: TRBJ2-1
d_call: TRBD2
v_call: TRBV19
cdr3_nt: TGTGCCAGTACCGAGCGGGGGGTGTACAATGAGCAGTTCTTC
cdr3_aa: CASTERGVYNEQFF

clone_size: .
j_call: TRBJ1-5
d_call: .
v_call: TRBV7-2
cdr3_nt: TGTGCCAGCAGCTTAGCACATAATCAGCCCCAGCATTTT
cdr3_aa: CASSLAHNQPQHF

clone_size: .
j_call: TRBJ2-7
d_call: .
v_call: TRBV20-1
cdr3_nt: TGCAGTGCCCAAGTTAACGAGCAGTACTTC
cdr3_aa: CSAQVNEQYF

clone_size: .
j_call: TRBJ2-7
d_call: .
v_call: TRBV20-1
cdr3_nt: TGCAGTGCCCGGACAGTCGTCGCCTACGAGCAGTACTTC
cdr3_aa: CSARTVVAYEQYF

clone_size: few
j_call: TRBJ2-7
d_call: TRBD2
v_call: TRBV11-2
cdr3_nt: TGTGCCAGCAGCTCGGGACTAGCGGGAGCAATCTACGAGCAGTACTTC
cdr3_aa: CASSSGLAGAIYEQYF

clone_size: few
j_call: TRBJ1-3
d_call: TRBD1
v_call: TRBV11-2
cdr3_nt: TGTGCCAGCAGCTCAATACAGGGGGCTGGAAACACCATATATTTT
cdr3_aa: CASSSIQGAGNTIYF

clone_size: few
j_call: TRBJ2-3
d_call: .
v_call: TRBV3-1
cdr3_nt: TGTGCCAGCAGCCAAGGGTGGAAGGCAGATACGCAGTATTTT
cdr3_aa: CASSQGWKADTQYF

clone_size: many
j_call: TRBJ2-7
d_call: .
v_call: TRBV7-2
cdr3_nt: TGTGCCAGCAGCTTAGCGGGGTCGGAAATCTACGAGCAGTACTTC
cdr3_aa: CASSLAGSEIYEQYF

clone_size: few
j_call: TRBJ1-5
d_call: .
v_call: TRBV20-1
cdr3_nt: TGCAGTGCTACGGCCCAGGGTGGCAATCAGCCCCAGCATTTT
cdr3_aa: CSATAQGGNQPQHF

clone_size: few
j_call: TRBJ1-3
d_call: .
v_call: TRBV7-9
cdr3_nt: TGTGCCAGCAGCTCACAGAATTCTGGAAACACCATATATTTT
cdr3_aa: CASSSQNSGNTIYF

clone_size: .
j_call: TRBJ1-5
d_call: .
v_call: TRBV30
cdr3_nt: TGTGCCTGGGAACAGGACGGCGGACAGCCCCAGCATTTT
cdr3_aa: CAWEQDGGQPQHF

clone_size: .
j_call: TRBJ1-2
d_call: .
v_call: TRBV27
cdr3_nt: TGTGCCAGCAGGGGGGCCTATCTGGGCTACACCTTC
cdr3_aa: CASRGAYLGYTF

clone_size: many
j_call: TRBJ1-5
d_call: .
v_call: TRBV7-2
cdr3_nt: TGTGCCAGCAGCTTAGCGTGGCGGGAGCCCCAGCATTTT
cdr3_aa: CASSLAWREPQHF

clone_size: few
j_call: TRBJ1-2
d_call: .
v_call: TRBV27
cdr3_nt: TGTGCCAGCAGTTTCGGGGACGGCAGCGGCTATGGCTACACCTTC
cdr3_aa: CASSFGDGSGYGYTF

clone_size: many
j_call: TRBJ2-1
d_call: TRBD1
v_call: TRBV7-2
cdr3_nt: TGTGCCAGCAGTCCAGACAGGGGCGATGAGCAGTTCTTC
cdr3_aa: CASSPDRGDEQFF

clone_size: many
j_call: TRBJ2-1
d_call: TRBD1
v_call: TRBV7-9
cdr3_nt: TGTGCCAGCAGCGGACGGACAGGGCGAACCTACAATGAGCAGTTCTTC
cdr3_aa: CASSGRTGRTYNEQFF

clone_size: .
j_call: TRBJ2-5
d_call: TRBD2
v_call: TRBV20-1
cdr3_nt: TGCAGTGCTGGGACTAGCGGGAGGTTCGGGGAGACCCAGTACTTC
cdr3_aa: CSAGTSGRFGETQYF

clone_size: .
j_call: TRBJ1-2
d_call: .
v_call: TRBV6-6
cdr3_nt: TGTGCCAGCAGTCCGGGACAAACGACGTATGGCTACACCTTC
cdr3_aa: CASSPGQTTYGYTF

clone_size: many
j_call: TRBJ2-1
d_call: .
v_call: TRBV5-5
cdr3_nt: TGTGCCAGCAGCTTCGGGGGGCTCGATGAGCAGTTCTTC
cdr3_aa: CASSFGGLDEQFF

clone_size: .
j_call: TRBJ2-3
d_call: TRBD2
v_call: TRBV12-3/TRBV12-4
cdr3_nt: TGTGCCAGCAGTTTCGCGGGGGTGGGCGCAGATACGCAGTATTTT
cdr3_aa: CASSFAGVGADTQYF